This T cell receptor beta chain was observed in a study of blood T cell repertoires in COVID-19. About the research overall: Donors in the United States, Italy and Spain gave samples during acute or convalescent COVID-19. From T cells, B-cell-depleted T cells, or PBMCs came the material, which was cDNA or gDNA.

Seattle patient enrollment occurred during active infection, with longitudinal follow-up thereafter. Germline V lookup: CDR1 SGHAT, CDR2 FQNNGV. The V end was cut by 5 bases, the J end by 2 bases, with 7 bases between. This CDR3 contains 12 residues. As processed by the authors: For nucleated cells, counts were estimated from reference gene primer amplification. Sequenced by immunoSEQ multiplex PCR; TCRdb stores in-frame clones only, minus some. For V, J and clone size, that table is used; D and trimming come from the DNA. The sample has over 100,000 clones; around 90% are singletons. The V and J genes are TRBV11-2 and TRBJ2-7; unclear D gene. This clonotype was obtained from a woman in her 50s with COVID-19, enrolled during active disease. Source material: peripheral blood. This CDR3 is CASSGPPYEQYF. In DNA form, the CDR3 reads TGTGCCAGCAGCGGGCCCCCCTACGAGCAGTACTTC. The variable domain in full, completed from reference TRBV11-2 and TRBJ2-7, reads EAGVAQSPRYKIIEKRQSVAFWCNPISGHATLYWYQQILGQGPKLLIQFQNNGVVDDSQLPKDRFSAERLKGVDSTLKIQPAKLEDSAVYLCASSGPPYEQYFGPGTRLTVT.